The rows below give T cell receptor beta chains drawn from one sample of a study of T cell responses to AZD1222 COVID-19 vaccine. Produced via immunoSEQ multiplex PCR; TCRdb's table is partial and in-frame only. The table includes 85,000 to 90,000 clones, 85% to 90% detected once. This material consisted of peripheral blood, taken 28 days after the second AZD1222 dose. The receptors shown here come from an adult who received the AZD1222 COVID-19 vaccine. Both conserved end residues are part of each CDR3. D genes are given only for firm matches.

v_call	d_call	j_call	cdr3_aa
TRBV7-3	TRBD1	TRBJ1-6	CASSSDRNSPLHF
TRBV3-1/TRBV3-2	-	TRBJ2-2	CASSQAGVNTGELFF
TRBV6-5	TRBD1	TRBJ2-3	CASRRGQGSEDTQYF
TRBV2	-	TRBJ2-7	CASSVVAFEQYF
TRBV28	TRBD2	TRBJ2-3	CASTRVAGGDTQYF
TRBV7-9	TRBD1	TRBJ1-4	CASSTRSGQGIWGNEKLFF
TRBV6-1	-	TRBJ1-5	CASSEGRGGNSNQPQHF
TRBV2	-	TRBJ1-1	CASSSLQNTEAFF
TRBV24-1	-	TRBJ2-3	CATSDSYRFTDTQYF
TRBV6-1	-	TRBJ2-3	CASSERVTDTQYF
TRBV6-5	-	TRBJ1-1	CASKRPGLPFTEAFF
TRBV7-2	TRBD1	TRBJ1-6	CASSSTGPSHF
TRBV7-9	-	TRBJ1-3	CASSLGPRRQSSGNTIYF
TRBV5-1	-	TRBJ1-4	CASSFEGEKLFF
TRBV5-1	TRBD2	TRBJ2-3	CASSRGGGTDTQYF
TRBV18	TRBD1	TRBJ2-5	CASSSRTGQETQYF
TRBV7-8	TRBD1	TRBJ1-4	CASSSRQGTNEKLFF
TRBV19	-	TRBJ1-5	CASSIAPIQPQHF
TRBV30	-	TRBJ1-2	CAWTGGATFGYTF
TRBV6-5	TRBD1	TRBJ1-5	CASSYGGQGQPQHF
TRBV18	-	TRBJ1-3	CASSGSGYGNTIYF
TRBV4-1	TRBD2	TRBJ2-7	CASSLRTSGGRSSYEQYF
TRBV6-5	-	TRBJ2-3	CASSYEGADTQYF
TRBV18	-	TRBJ2-1	CASSARTGTTNVHEQFF
TRBV3-1/TRBV3-2	-	TRBJ2-5	CASSQDLGKETQYF
TRBV3-1/TRBV3-2	TRBD2	TRBJ2-1	CASSQWAGGGNEQFF
TRBV18	-	TRBJ1-4	CASSPFDSATNEKLFF
TRBV19	-	TRBJ2-5	CASSWGGQETQYF
TRBV4-1	-	TRBJ1-6	CASSPRARSPLHF
TRBV5-1	-	TRBJ2-3	CASQPEGPDTQYF
TRBV6-1	-	TRBJ1-1	CASSEEWGGTEAFF
TRBV7-8	TRBD1	TRBJ1-3	CASSLTDRAGNTIYF
TRBV2	-	TRBJ1-2	CASSPPARGYTF
TRBV6-5	-	TRBJ1-2	CASRRGGSNYGYTF
TRBV25-1	TRBD1	TRBJ1-6	CASSEFRRGRSPLHF
TRBV5-6	-	TRBJ2-3	CASSLGFTDTQYF
TRBV29-1	-	TRBJ2-1	CSAAGHLAGEQFF
TRBV9	-	TRBJ1-2	CASSVVPGPYYGYTF
TRBV12-3/TRBV12-4	TRBD1	TRBJ2-7	CASRRTGENEQYF
TRBV5-4	TRBD1	TRBJ2-3	CASSLAPGQGDDTQYF
TRBV29-1	-	TRBJ1-1	CSVDFREGTEAFF
TRBV6-6	-	TRBJ1-6	CATREYNSPLHF
TRBV28	-	TRBJ1-1	CASSTSGPRNTEAFF
TRBV6-5	-	TRBJ1-3	CASKMAGGNTIYF
TRBV18	-	TRBJ1-1	CASSHREEEAFF
TRBV19	-	TRBJ1-1	CASSIGGMNTEAFF
TRBV13	-	TRBJ2-5	CASSMPGQQETQYF
TRBV10-2	-	TRBJ2-1	CASSEPVLANEQFF
TRBV7-2	-	TRBJ2-2	CASSFIWDRELFF
TRBV6-2/TRBV6-3	-	TRBJ1-1	CASSSTDRVAFF
TRBV5-1	TRBD1	TRBJ1-1	CATGTGRNTEAFF
TRBV9	-	TRBJ1-3	CASSSTRAGNTIYF
TRBV2	-	TRBJ1-1	CASSEEVAAEAFF